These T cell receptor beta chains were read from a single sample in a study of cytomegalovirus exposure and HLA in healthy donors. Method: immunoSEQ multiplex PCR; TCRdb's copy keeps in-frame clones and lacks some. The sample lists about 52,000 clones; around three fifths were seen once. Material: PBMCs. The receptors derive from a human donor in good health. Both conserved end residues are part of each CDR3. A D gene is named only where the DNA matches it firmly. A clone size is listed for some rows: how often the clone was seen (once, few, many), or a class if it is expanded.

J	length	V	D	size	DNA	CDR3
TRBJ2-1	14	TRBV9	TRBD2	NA	TGTGCCAGCAGCCCCCAATGGGGGGGGAATGAGCAGTTCTTC	CASSPQWGGNEQFF
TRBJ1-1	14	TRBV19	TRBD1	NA	TGTGCCAGTAGTGCAGGGGGCAGGAACACTGAAGCTTTCTTT	CASSAGGRNTEAFF
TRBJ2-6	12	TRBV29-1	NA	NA	TGCAGCGTTGAATATGGGGCCAACGTCCTGACTTTC	CSVEYGANVLTF
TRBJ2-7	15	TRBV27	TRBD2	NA	TGTGCCAGCAGTTTACAAGCGGGGGGGACCTACGAGCAGTACTTC	CASSLQAGGTYEQYF
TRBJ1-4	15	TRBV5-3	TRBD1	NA	TGTGCCAGAAGCTTGCCCCCGGGACAGGGGAAAAAACTGTTTTTT	CARSLPPGQGKKLFF
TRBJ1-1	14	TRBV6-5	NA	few	TGTGCCAGCAGTCGCCTGGGGGCGGACACTGAAGCTTTCTTT	CASSRLGADTEAFF
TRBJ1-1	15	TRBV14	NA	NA	TGTGCCAGCAGCCAAGATCGATTCGGGAACACTGAAGCTTTCTTT	CASSQDRFGNTEAFF
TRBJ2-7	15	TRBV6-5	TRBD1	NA	TGTGCCAGCAGTGTTCAGGGGACAGAGGAATACGAGCAGTACTTC	CASSVQGTEEYEQYF
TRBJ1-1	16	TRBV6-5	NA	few	TGTGCCAGCAGTTACTCGTTCGACAGCCTGAACACTGAAGCTTTCTTT	CASSYSFDSLNTEAFF
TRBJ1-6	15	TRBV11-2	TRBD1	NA	TGTGCCAGCAGCTCGACAGGGGGCGCGGGTGCACCCCTCCACTTT	CASSSTGGAGAPLHF
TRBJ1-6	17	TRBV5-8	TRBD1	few	TGTGCCAGCAGCTTGTTGCGGACAGGGGTTTCTAATTCACCCCTCCACTTT	CASSLLRTGVSNSPLHF
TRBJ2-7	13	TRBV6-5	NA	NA	TGTGCCAGCGGTCGCCTTGGAGTTTACGAGCAGTACTTC	CASGRLGVYEQYF
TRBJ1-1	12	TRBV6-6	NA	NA	TGTGCCAGCAGCCCCATGACAGATTCGGCTTTCTTT	CASSPMTDSAFF
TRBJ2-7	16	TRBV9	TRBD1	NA	TGTGCCACAACCCCGGGCGGGACAGGGTGTTCTAACGAGCAGTACTTC	CATTPGGTGCSNEQYF
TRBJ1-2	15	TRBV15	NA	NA	TGTGCCACCAGCAGAGAGGAGGGGCGGTCGGGGGGCTACACCTTC	CATSREEGRSGGYTF
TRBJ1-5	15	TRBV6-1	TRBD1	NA	TGTGCCAGCAGCGCCCGACAGGGGAGAGGGGGAGACCAGCATTTT	CASSARQGRGGDQHF
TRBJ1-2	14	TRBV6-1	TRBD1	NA	TGTGCCAGCAGTGGACCCCGGGACAGGTCTGGCTACACCTTC	CASSGPRDRSGYTF